A selection of T cell receptor beta chains follows, all from one sample in a study of T cell repertoires in cytomegalovirus infection. MiXCR was run by TCRdb on the reads, yielding one entry per CDR3 protein. Of around 450,000 distinct CDR3 sequences listed, roughly 31% were seen once; the top ten hold approximately 13%. Input material: PBMCs. The receptors shown here come from a human donor in good health (CMV status not recorded). Some clones in this sample may be carry-over from other donors' samples. The CDR3 runs from the conserved cysteine through the conserved F or W. D genes are given only for firm matches. Size is omitted from some rows. Given values are once, few, many or a class for expanded clones.

d_call j_call v_call clone_size cdr3_aa cdr3_nt
TRBD2 TRBJ2-3 TRBV18 . CASSLAGTLTDTQYF TGTGCCAGCTCTCTAGCGGGGACCCTCACAGATACGCAGTATTTT
. TRBJ1-2 TRBV11-2 many CASSSYPATNYGYTF TGTGCCAGCAGCTCATACCCGGCGACTAACTATGGCTACACCTTC
. TRBJ1-1 TRBV6-5 . CASSYRGVGGAFF TGTGCCAGCAGTTACCGTGGGGTGGGTGGAGCTTTCTTT
TRBD1 TRBJ1-6 TRBV10-3 few CAISRGEANSPLHF TGTGCCATCAGCAGGGGGGAGGCCAATTCACCCCTCCACTTT
TRBD2 TRBJ2-5 TRBV28 . CASSLRLAGGQETQYF TGTGCCAGCAGTTTAAGGCTAGCGGGGGGGCAAGAGACCCAGTACTTC
. TRBJ2-1 TRBV6-5 few CASSYTGGVWNEQFF TGTGCCAGCAGTTACACCGGTGGAGTCTGGAATGAGCAGTTCTTC
. TRBJ1-1 TRBV7-2 few CASSTRHAKAFF TGTGCCAGCAGTACCCGCCACGCAAAAGCTTTCTTT
. TRBJ1-1 TRBV7-2 many CASSLGTAIEAFF TGTGCCAGCAGCTTAGGGACAGCAATTGAAGCTTTCTTT
TRBD2 TRBJ2-7 TRBV7-2 . CASSLGFSGGYEQYF TGTGCCAGCAGCTTAGGGTTTAGCGGGGGGTACGAGCAGTACTTC
. TRBJ2-7 TRBV19 few CASSALSSTYEQYF TGTGCCAGTAGCGCCCTATCCTCGACCTACGAGCAGTACTTC
. TRBJ1-5 TRBV19 few CASSITGIRQPQHF TGTGCCAGTAGTATAACAGGGATTCGCCAGCCCCAGCATTTT
TRBD1 TRBJ1-1 TRBV6-6 . CASSYLTRGLGEAFF TGTGCCAGCAGTTACCTGACCAGGGGGCTAGGTGAAGCTTTCTTT
TRBD2 TRBJ2-1 TRBV7-6 many CASSSAGVENEQFF TGTGCCAGCAGTTCAGCGGGGGTGGAGAATGAGCAGTTCTTC
. TRBJ1-1 TRBV11-2 . CASSLDGRGVLNTEAFF TGTGCCAGCAGCTTAGATGGTAGGGGAGTTCTGAACACTGAAGCTTTCTTT
TRBD2 TRBJ2-5 TRBV7-8 . CASSLVVGGALETQYF TGTGCCAGCAGCTTAGTAGTCGGGGGGGCCTTAGAGACCCAGTACTTC
. TRBJ1-6 TRBV11-2 few CASSLVQGRYNSPLHF TGTGCCAGCAGCTTAGTTCAGGGGAGGTATAATTCACCCCTCCACTTT
TRBD1 TRBJ1-5 TRBV12-3/TRBV12-4 many CASSSGQGASNSNQPQHF TGTGCCAGCAGTTCCGGACAGGGGGCCTCTAATAGCAATCAGCCCCAGCATTTT
. TRBJ2-5 TRBV4-1 . CASSQDFRGLETQYF TGCGCCAGCAGCCAAGATTTCAGGGGTCTTGAGACCCAGTACTTC
TRBD2 TRBJ2-1 TRBV12-3/TRBV12-4 . CASSPAAGGGRMVEQFF TGTGCCAGCAGCCCAGCCGCGGGGGGGGGTAGGATGGTTGAGCAGTTCTTC
. TRBJ1-5 TRBV12-3/TRBV12-4 many CASSSVHNQPQHF TGTGCCAGCAGTTCCGTACACAATCAGCCCCAGCATTTT
. TRBJ2-1 TRBV5-1 . CASSLEEGGRRFYNEQFF TGCGCCAGCAGCTTGGAAGAGGGAGGCCGGCGATTTTACAATGAGCAGTTCTTC
. TRBJ2-5 TRBV27 . CASRLGLQAQETQYF TGTGCCAGCAGGTTAGGTCTACAGGCCCAAGAGACCCAGTACTTC
TRBD1 TRBJ2-7 TRBV6-2/TRBV6-3 many CASSYQGAMSYEQYF TGTGCCAGCAGTTATCAGGGGGCAATGTCCTACGAGCAGTACTTC
. TRBJ2-1 TRBV11-3 many CASSPRENEQFF TGTGCCAGCAGCCCCAGGGAAAATGAGCAGTTCTTC
. TRBJ1-5 TRBV18 . CASSPDRVTNQPQQF TGTGCCAGCTCACCCGACAGAGTTACCAATCAGCCCCAGCAGTTT
TRBD2 TRBJ2-5 TRBV5-1 few CASSSGRTSGQETQYF TGCGCCAGCAGCTCCGGACGGACTAGCGGGCAAGAGACCCAGTACTTC
. TRBJ2-3 TRBV7-6 many CASSRRVGDATDTQYF TGTGCCAGCAGCCGAAGGGTTGGCGATGCGACAGATACGCAGTATTTT
TRBD2 TRBJ2-2 TRBV7-2 many CASSFSSTSGGASNTGELFF TGTGCCAGCAGCTTCTCCTCGACTAGCGGGGGGGCCTCGAACACCGGGGAGCTGTTTTTT
. TRBJ1-2 TRBV9 . CASSVVAGNYGYTF TGTGCCAGCAGCGTAGTGGCAGGGAACTATGGCTACACCTTC
. TRBJ2-7 TRBV27 few CASGGLYEQYF TGTGCCAGCGGAGGTCTCTACGAGCAGTACTTC
. TRBJ2-1 TRBV5-4 . CASSPDLPGSYTEQFF TGTGCCAGCAGTCCCGACTTGCCGGGGTCCTACACTGAGCAGTTCTTC
. TRBJ2-1 TRBV29-1 . CSVTPGGLDEQFF TGCAGCGTTACCCCCGGGGGTCTTGATGAGCAGTTCTTC
. TRBJ2-5 TRBV20-1 . CSAGPWAPREETQYF TGCAGTGCTGGGCCTTGGGCGCCGCGGGAAGAGACCCAGTACTTC
. TRBJ2-7 TRBV11-2 . CSSSGNYEQYF TGTTCCAGCAGCGGCAACTACGAGCAGTACTTC
. TRBJ2-2 TRBV12-3/TRBV12-4 few CASSSHPGNTGELFF TGTGCCAGCAGTTCACACCCCGGGAACACCGGGGAGCTGTTTTTT
. TRBJ1-1 TRBV12-3/TRBV12-4 . CASSFSQGHTKAFF TGTGCCAGCAGTTTTAGCCAGGGGCACACTAAAGCTTTCTTT
. TRBJ2-7 TRBV7-6 many CASSLNDHEQYF TGTGCCAGCAGCTTAAATGACCACGAGCAGTACTTC
TRBD1 TRBJ1-5 TRBV19 few CASSIIAAGGNNQPQHF TGTGCCAGTAGTATAATCGCGGCAGGGGGTAACAATCAGCCCCAGCATTTT
. TRBJ1-1 TRBV29-1 . CSALTYVNTEAFF TGCAGCGCCCTGACATACGTGAACACTGAAGCTTTCTTT
TRBD1 TRBJ1-2 TRBV2 few CASSYKVQGAGGYTF TGTGCCAGCAGTTACAAGGTACAGGGGGCAGGAGGCTACACCTTC
. TRBJ2-7 TRBV9 few CASSRSRVANEQYF TGTGCCAGCTCTCGTTCCAGGGTGGCCAACGAGCAGTACTTC
. TRBJ2-1 TRBV7-6 . CASRLGMSVNEQFF TGTGCAAGCAGATTGGGCATGTCGGTCAATGAGCAGTTCTTC
. TRBJ2-6 TRBV28 few CASSLLKPAGANVLTF TGTGCCAGCAGTCTACTGAAGCCCGCTGGGGCCAACGTCCTGACTTTC
TRBD1 TRBJ2-1 TRBV5-1 . CASTLTGVSSYNEQFF TGCGCCAGTACACTTACAGGGGTAAGCTCCTACAATGAGCAGTTCTTC
. TRBJ2-7 TRBV10-2 . CASSESRGPGEQYF TGCGCCAGCAGTGAGTCGCGAGGGCCCGGCGAGCAGTACTTC
. TRBJ2-2 TRBV5-6 . CASSPDSGNTGELFF TGTGCCAGCAGCCCGGATTCGGGGAACACCGGGGAGCTGTTTTTT
. TRBJ2-3 TRBV7-3 few CASSSPKGGVDTQYF TGTGCCAGCAGCTCCCCTAAGGGGGGTGTAGATACGCAGTATTTT
. TRBJ2-6 TRBV5-6 . CASSFKLSSGANVLTF TGTGCCAGCAGCTTTAAGTTGAGCTCTGGGGCCAACGTCCTGACTTTC
. TRBJ2-5 TRBV28 few CASSLFLQETQYF TGTGCCAGCAGTTTATTTCTACAAGAGACCCAGTACTTC
. TRBJ2-2 TRBV20-1 . CSARPAIPGELFF TGCAGTGCTAGGCCGGCGATCCCCGGGGAGCTGTTTTTT
TRBD1 TRBJ1-6 TRBV5-5 few CASSSDRVRNSPLHF TGTGCCAGCAGTTCGGACAGGGTTAGAAATTCACCCCTCCACTTT
TRBD1 TRBJ1-1 TRBV7-2 . CASSRIRTGWTEAFF TGTGCCAGCAGCCGGATCCGGACAGGGTGGACTGAAGCTTTCTTT
TRBD1 TRBJ2-1 TRBV6-1 many CASTRDRGRGYNEQFF TGTGCCAGCACTAGGGACAGGGGGAGGGGCTACAATGAGCAGTTCTTC
TRBD1 TRBJ1-1 TRBV5-1 . CASSFGNRGTEAFF TGCGCCAGCAGCTTTGGGAACAGGGGGACTGAAGCTTTCTTT
TRBD1 TRBJ2-1 TRBV12-3/TRBV12-4 many CASSFETGLDEQFF TGTGCCAGCAGTTTTGAGACAGGGCTTGACGAGCAGTTCTTC
TRBD2 TRBJ2-1 TRBV5-5 few CASSPWEGSYNEQFF TGTGCCAGCAGCCCCTGGGAGGGCTCGTACAATGAGCAGTTCTTC